Included here is one TCR beta chain sequence, with context. This entry belongs to a study of blood T cell repertoires in COVID-19. Sequencing used immunoSEQ multiplex PCR; TCRdb keeps in-frame clones, though not all of them. The data show fewer than 400,000 clones, over 80% seen once. With 0 bases removed from V and 5 bases from J, the gap between germline ends came to 10 bases. The CDR3 is 14 amino acids. Germline V gene lookup returns CDR1 MNHEY and CDR2 SVGAGI. The sequencing input was PBMCs or T cells enriched from blood (not recorded which). This chain uses TRBV6-5 with TRBJ1-2, with D unclear. The receptor's source is a woman between 18 and 30 years old who had recovered from COVID-19. CDR3 DNA: TGTGCCAGCAGTTACTCTTTCCCGGGATATGGCTACACCTTC. Protein: CASSYSFPGYGYTF.